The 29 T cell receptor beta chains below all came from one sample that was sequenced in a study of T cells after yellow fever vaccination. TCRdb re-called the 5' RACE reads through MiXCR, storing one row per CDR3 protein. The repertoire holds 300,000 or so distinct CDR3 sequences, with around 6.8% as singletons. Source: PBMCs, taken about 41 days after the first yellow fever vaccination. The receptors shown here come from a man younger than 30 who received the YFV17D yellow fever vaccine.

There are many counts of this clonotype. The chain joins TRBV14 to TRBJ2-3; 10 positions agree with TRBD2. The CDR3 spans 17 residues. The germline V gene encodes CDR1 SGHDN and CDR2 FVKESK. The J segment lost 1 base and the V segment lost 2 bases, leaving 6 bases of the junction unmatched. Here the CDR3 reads CASSQSTGTSGTDTQYF. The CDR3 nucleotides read TGTGCCAGCAGCCAATCCACCGGGACTAGCGGCACAGATACGCAGTATTTT.

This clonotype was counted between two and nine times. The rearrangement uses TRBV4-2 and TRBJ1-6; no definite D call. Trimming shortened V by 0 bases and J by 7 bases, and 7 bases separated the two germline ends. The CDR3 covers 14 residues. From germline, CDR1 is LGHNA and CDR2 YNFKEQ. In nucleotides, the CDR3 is TGTGCCAGCAGCCAAGAGTCGGGCAATTCACCCCTCCACTTT. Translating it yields CASSQESGNSPLHF.

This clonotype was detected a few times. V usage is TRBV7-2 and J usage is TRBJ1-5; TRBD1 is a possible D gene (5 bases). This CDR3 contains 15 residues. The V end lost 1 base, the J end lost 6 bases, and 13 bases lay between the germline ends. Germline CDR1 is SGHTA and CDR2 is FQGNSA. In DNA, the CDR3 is TGTGCCAGCAGCTTAGTATTCGGGGGGGGTCAGCCCCAGCATTTT. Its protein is CASSLVFGGGQPQHF.

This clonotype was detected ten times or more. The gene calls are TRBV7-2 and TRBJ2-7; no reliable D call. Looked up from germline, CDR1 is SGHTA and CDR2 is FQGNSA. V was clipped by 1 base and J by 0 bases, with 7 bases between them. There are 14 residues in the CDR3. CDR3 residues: CASSLVGSSYEQYF. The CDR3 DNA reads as TGTGCCAGCAGCTTAGTCGGCAGCTCCTACGAGCAGTACTTC.

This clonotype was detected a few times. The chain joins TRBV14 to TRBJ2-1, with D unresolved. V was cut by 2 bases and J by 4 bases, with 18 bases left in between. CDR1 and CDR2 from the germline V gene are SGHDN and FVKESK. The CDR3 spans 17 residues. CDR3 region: CASSQNSFSLGYNEQFF. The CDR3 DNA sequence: TGTGCCAGCAGCCAAAACTCCTTCAGTTTGGGTTACAATGAGCAGTTCTTC.

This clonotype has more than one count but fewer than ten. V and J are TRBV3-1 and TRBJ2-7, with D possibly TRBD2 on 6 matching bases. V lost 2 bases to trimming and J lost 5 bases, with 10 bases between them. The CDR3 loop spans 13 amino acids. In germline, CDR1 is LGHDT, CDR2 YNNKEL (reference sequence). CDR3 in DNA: TGTGCCAGCAGCCAACATGGAGGGGACGAGCAGTACGTC. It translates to CASSQHGGDEQYV.

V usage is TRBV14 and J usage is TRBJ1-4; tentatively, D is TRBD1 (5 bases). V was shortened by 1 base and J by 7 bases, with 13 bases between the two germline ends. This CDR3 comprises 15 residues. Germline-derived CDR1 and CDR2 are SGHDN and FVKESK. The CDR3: CASSQGGGLAEKLFF. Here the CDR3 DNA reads TGTGCCAGCAGCCAAGGGGGGGGTCTGGCTGAAAAACTGTTTTTT.

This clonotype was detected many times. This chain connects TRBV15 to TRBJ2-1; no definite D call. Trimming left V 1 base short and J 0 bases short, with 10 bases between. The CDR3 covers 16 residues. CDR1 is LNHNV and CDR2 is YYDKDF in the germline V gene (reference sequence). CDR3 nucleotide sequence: TGTGCCACCAGCAGAGCCAAGTTTTCCTCCTACAATGAGCAGTTCTTC. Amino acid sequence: CATSRAKFSSYNEQFF.

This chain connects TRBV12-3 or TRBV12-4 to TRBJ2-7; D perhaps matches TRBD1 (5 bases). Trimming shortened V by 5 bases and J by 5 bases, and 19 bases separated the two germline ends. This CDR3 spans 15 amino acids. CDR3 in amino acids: CASSAARAGVDEQYV. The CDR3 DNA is TGTGCCAGCAGTGCCGCCAGGGCTGGGGTGGACGAGCAGTACGTC.

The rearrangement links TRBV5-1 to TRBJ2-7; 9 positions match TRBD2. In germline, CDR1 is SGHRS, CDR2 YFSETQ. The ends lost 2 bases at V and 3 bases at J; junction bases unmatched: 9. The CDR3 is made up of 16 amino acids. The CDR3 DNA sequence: TGCGCCAGCAGCTTAATAGGACTAGCGACGGACTACGAGCAGTACTTC. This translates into CASSLIGLATDYEQYF. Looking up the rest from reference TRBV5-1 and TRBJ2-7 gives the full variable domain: KAGVTQTPRYLIKTRGQQVTLSCSPISGHRSVSWYQQTPGQGLQFLFEYFSETQRNKGNFPGRFSGRQFSNSRSEMNVSTLELGDSALYLCASSLIGLATDYEQYFGPGTRLTVT.

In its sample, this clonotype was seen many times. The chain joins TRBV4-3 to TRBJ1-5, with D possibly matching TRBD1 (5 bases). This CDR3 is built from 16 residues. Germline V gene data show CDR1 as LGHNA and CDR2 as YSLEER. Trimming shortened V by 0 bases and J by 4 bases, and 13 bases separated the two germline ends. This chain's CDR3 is CASSQEAGQGNQPQHF. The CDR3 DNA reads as TGCGCCAGCAGCCAAGAAGCGGGGCAGGGAAATCAGCCCCAGCATTTT.

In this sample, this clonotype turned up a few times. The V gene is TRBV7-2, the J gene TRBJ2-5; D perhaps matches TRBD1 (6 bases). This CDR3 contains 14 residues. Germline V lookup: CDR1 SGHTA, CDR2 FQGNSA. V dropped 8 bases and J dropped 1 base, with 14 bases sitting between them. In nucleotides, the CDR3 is TGTGCCAGCCTAGCAAAAGGGGGCCAAGAGACCCAGTACTTC. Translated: CASLAKGGQETQYF.

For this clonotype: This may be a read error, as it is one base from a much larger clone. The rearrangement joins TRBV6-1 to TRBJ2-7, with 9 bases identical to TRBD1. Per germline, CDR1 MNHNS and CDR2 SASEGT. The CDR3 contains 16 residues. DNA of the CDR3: TGTGCCAGCAGTGAAGAAGAGGGGACAGGGTCGCACGAGCTGTACTTC. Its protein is CASSEEEGTGSHELYF.

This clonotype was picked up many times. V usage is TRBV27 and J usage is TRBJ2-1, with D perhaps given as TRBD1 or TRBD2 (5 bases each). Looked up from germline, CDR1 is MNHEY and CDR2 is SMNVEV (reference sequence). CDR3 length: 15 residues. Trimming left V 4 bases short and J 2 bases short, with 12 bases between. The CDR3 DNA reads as TGTGCCAGCAGTTCCCGGGACGGTGCCTACAATGAGCAGTTCTTC. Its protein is CASSSRDGAYNEQFF.

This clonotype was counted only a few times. The CDR3, as DNA: TGTGCCAGCAGAAGGGGTACCTATAATTCACCCCTCCACTTT. Encoded protein: CASRRGTYNSPLHF. The chain uses TRBV6-5 and TRBJ1-6; D is perhaps TRBD1 (5 bases). Trimming stripped 6 bases from V and 2 bases from J, with 8 bases between. From germline, CDR1 is MNHEY and CDR2 SVGAGI. This CDR3 contains 14 residues.

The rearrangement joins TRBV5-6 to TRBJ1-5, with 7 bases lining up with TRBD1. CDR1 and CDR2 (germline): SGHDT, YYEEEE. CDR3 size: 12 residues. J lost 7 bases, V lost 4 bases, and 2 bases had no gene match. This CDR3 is CASSVRGQPQHF. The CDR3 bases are TGTGCCAGCAGCGTCAGGGGGCAGCCCCAGCATTTT.

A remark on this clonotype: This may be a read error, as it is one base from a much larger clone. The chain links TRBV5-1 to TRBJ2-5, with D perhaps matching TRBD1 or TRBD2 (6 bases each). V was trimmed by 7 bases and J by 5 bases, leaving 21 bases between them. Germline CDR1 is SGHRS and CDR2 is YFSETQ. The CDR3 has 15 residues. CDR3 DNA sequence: TGCGCCAGCGGCTCCGCAGAGGGGGGCGCGGAGACCCAGTACTTC. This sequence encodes CASGSAEGGAETQYF.

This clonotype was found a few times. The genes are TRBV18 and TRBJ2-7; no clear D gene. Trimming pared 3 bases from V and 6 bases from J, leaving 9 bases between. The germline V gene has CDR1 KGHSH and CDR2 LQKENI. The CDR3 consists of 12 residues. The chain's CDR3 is CASSPVPPEQYV. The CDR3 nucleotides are TGTGCCAGCTCACCGGTTCCACCCGAGCAGTACGTC.

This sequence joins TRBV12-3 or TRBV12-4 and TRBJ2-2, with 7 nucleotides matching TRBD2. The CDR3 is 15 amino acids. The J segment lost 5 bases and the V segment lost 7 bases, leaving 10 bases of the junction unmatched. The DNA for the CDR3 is TGTGCCAGCACCGCGGGTCTAGCGGAAACCGGGGAGCTGTTTTTT. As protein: CASTAGLAETGELFF.

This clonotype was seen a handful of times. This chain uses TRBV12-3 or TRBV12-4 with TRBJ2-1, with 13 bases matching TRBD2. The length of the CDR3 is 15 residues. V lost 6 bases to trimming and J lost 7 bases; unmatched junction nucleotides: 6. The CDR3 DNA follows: TGTGCCAGCAGCTTAACTAGCGGGGGGGCAAATGAGCAGTTCTTC. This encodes CASSLTSGGANEQFF.

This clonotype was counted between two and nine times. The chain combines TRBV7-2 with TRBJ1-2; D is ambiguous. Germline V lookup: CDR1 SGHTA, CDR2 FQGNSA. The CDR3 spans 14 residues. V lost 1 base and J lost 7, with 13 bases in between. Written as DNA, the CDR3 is TGTGCCAGCAGCTTAGGCGGCATCGGATCTGGCTACACCTTC. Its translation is CASSLGGIGSGYTF.

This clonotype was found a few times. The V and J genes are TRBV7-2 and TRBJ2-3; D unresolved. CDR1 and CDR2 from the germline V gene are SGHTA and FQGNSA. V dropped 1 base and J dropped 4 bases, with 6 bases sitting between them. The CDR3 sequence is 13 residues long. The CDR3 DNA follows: TGTGCCAGCAGCTTAGAGGTCCCAGATACGCAGTATTTT. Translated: CASSLEVPDTQYF.

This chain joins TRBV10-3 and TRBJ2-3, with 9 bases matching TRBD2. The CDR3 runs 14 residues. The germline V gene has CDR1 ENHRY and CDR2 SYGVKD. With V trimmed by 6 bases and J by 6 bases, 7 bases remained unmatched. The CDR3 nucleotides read TGTGCCATCAGGAGGACTAGCGCCGGGGATACGCAGTATTTT. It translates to CAIRRTSAGDTQYF.

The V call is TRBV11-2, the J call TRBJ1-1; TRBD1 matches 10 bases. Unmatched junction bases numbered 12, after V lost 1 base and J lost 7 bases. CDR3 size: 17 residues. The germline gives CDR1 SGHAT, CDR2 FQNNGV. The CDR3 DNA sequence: TGTGCCAGCAGCTTAGTCTATTGGGACAGGGGTCATAATGAAGCTTTCTTT. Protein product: CASSLVYWDRGHNEAFF.

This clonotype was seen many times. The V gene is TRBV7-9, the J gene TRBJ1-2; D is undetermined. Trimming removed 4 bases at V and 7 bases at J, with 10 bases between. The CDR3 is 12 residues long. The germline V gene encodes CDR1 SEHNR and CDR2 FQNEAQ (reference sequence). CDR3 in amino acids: CASSSTDLGYTF. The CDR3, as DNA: TGTGCCAGCAGCTCTACGGACCTTGGCTACACCTTC.

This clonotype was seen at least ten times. In DNA, the CDR3 is TGTGCCAGCAGTGAAGCGGACACCGGGGAGCTGTTTTTT. Translation: CASSEADTGELFF. This sequence joins TRBV6-1 and TRBJ2-2; D unclear. The CDR3 runs to 13 residues. The germline V gene encodes CDR1 MNHNS and CDR2 SASEGT. V lost 0 bases, J lost 3 bases, and 2 bases lay in between.

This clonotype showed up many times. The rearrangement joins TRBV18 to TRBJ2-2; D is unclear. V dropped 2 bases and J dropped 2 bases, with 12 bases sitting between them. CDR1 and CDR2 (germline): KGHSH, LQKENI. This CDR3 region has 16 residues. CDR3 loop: CASSPSQQLNTGELFF. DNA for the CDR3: TGTGCCAGCTCACCATCCCAGCAACTAAACACCGGGGAGCTGTTTTTT.

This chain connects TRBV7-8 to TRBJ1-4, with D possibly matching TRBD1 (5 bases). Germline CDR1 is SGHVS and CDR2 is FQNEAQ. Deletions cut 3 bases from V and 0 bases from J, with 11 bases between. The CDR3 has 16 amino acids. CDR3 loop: CASSFRGPATNEKLFF. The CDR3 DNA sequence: TGTGCCAGCAGCTTCCGGGGACCTGCAACTAATGAAAAACTGTTTTTT.

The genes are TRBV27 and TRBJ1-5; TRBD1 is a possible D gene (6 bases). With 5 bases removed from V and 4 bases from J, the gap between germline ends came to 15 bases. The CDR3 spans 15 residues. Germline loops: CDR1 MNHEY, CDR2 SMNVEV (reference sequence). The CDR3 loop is CASSPLPGANQPQHF. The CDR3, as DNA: TGTGCCAGCAGTCCTCTCCCAGGGGCGAATCAGCCCCAGCATTTT.